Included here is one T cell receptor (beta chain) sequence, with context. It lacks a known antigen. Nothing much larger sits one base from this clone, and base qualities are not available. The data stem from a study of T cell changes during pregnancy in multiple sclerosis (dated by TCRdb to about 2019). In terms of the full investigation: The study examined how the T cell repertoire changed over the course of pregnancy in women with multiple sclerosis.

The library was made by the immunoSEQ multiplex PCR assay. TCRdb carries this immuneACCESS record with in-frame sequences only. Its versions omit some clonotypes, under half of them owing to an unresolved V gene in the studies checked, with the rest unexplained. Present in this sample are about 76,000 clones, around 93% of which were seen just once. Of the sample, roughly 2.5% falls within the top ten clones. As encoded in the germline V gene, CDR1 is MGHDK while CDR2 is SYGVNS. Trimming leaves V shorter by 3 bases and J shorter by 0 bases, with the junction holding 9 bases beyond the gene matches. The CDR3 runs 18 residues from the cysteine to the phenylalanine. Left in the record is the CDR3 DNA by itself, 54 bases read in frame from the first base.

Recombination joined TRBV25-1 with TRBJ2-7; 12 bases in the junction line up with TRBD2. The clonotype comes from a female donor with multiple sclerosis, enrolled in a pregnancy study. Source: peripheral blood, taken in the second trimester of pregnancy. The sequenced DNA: TGTGCCAGCAGTGAGAGAGGACTAGCGGGGTCTGTCTCCTACGAGCAGTACTTC. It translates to CASSERGLAGSVSYEQYF.